Each of the 9 T cell receptor beta chains below was sequenced from the same sample in a study of blood T cells in healthy people across ages. Using a J-beta primer mix together with a sample-barcoded 5' primer, a second PCR was run for roughly 7 to 12 cycles. Using its own MiXCR run on the 5' RACE reads, TCRdb lists one record per CDR3 protein. The profile covers 950,000 to 1,200,000 distinct CDR3 sequences, with more than 30% appearing a single time and around 13% taken by the ten largest. The sequenced material came from blood. These receptors all stem from a man younger than 35 in good health.

There are many counts of this clonotype. This rearrangement joins TRBV7-2 to TRBJ1-5; 8 positions match TRBD1. V shed 1 base and J 6 bases; nucleotides not matched to a gene: 5. The CDR3 has 15 residues. In germline, CDR1 is SGHTA, CDR2 FQGNSA. CDR3 sequence: CASSLVGTGTQPQHF. The CDR3 DNA reads TGTGCCAGCAGCTTAGTTGGGACAGGAACTCAGCCCCAGCATTTT.

The chain combines TRBV7-2 with TRBJ2-7; no clear D gene. CDR3 length: 15 residues. V lost 11 bases, J lost 7 bases, and 27 bases lay in between. Germline V lookup: CDR1 SGHTA, CDR2 FQGNSA. CDR3 DNA: TGTGCCGTGGCGGCAAGCGCGTTCTCCTACAATGAGCAGTACTTC. Translated: CAVAASAFSYNEQYF.

The V gene is TRBV3-1, the J gene TRBJ2-3, with 8 bases identical to TRBD1. Trimming removed 4 bases from V and 0 bases from J; junction bases left unmatched: 9. The CDR3 contains 17 residues. Germline V CDR1 and CDR2: LGHDT, YNNKEL (reference sequence). The CDR3 coding sequence is TGTGCCAGCAGCCTGGGAGACAGGGGCACTAGCACAGATACGCAGTATTTT. Translated: CASSLGDRGTSTDTQYF.

The genes are TRBV2 and TRBJ1-1, with D tentatively TRBD1 (5 bases). The V and J ends lost 1 base and 4 bases respectively, with 13 bases between them. Germline values: CDR1 SNHLY, CDR2 FYNNEI. The CDR3 totals 15 residues. The DNA for the CDR3 is TGTGCCAGCAGTGAAGAGCAGGGTAGGGGCACTGAAGCTTTCTTT. This codes for CASSEEQGRGTEAFF.

The chain carries TRBV5-1 and TRBJ1-2; the match to TRBD1 covers 9 bases. Per the germline V gene, CDR1 is SGHRS and CDR2 is YFSETQ. The CDR3 length is 15 residues. V was clipped by 1 base and J by 6 bases; unmatched bases: 7. The CDR3 DNA reads TGCGCCAGCAGCTTGACAGGGGGCCGTGAGAATGGCTACACCTTC. Translated, it gives CASSLTGGRENGYTF.

This chain joins TRBV4-3 and TRBJ2-2, with D hard to call. The CDR3 is 15 residues long. CDR1 is LGHNA, CDR2 YSLEER, per germline. Trimming removed 0 bases from V and 5 bases from J, with 10 bases in between. In DNA form, the CDR3 reads TGCGCCAGCAGCCAAGATAGGCAAAGAACCGGGGAGCTGTTTTTT. Translating it yields CASSQDRQRTGELFF.

V and J are TRBV11-2 and TRBJ2-1; D not resolved. Near its end, the DNA agrees better with TRBJ2-7, so the J call may be wrong. The CDR3 contains 16 residues. The germline V gene encodes CDR1 SGHAT and CDR2 FQNNGV. The CDR3 coding sequence is TGTGCCAGCAGCTTTTCTTGGAACCTTGAGGTCAATGAGCAGTACTTC. Translated, it gives CASSFSWNLEVNEQYF.

The genes are TRBV12-3 or TRBV12-4 and TRBJ1-1; D possibly corresponds to TRBD1 (5 bases). Deletions cut 2 bases from V and 10 bases from J, with 11 bases between. The CDR3 contains 12 residues. The CDR3 DNA sequence: TGTGCCAGCAGTTTACTAGGGGCTGGAGCTTTCTTT. It encodes CASSLLGAGAFF.

The chain joins TRBV6-2 or TRBV6-3 to TRBJ2-1; D possibly corresponds to TRBD2 (5 bases). This CDR3 has 13 amino acids. Germline values: CDR1 MNHEY, CDR2 SVGEGT. The V and J ends lost 8 bases and 5 bases respectively, with 13 bases between them. CDR3 nucleotides: TGTGCCAGCGGGAGCCAGCCCGACAATGAGCAGTTCTTC. Translation: CASGSQPDNEQFF.